The sequence of this T cell receptor (beta chain) was determined in a study of blood T cell repertoires in COVID-19. Study summary: T cells, B-cell-depleted T cells, or PBMCs provided the cDNA or gDNA that served as material.

Germline values: CDR1 SGHNT, CDR2 YYREEE (reference sequence). Between the trimmed V and J ends, which lost 4 bases and 6 bases, there was a span of 16 bases. The CDR3 sequence is 14 residues long. Clones were sequenced by immunoSEQ multiplex PCR, and TCRdb holds only the in-frame ones, with some missing. The sample has approximately 31,000 clones, about nine tenths seen once; the top ten hold 20% to 30%. The source of this sequence is a woman aged 80 or older with active or convalescent COVID-19. This rearrangement joins TRBV5-4 to TRBJ1-2; D might be TRBD1 (5 bases). Sequenced input: peripheral blood. The CDR3 is CASSMPRGLNGYTF. The DNA for the CDR3 is TGTGCCAGCAGCATGCCGCGGGGCTTAAATGGCTACACCTTC.